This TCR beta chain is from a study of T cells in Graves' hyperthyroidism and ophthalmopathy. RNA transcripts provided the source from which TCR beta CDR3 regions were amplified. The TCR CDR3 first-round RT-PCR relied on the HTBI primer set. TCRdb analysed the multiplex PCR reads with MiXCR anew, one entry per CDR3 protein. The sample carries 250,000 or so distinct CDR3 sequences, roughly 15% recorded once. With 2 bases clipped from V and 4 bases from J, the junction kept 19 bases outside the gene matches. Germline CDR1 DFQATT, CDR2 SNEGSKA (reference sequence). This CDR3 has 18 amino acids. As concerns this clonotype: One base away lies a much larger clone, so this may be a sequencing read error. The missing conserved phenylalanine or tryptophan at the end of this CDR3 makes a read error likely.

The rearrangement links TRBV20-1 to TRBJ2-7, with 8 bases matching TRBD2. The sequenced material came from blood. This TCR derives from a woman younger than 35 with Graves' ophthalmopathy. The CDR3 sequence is CSARPASGRAQSNYEQYS. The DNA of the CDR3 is TGCAGTGCTAGACCTGCTTCCGGGAGGGCGCAATCAAATTACGAGCAGTACTCC.